This T cell receptor beta chain was captured by sequencing in a study of cytomegalovirus exposure and HLA in healthy donors. The CDR3 has 13 amino acids. From germline, CDR1 is WSHSY and CDR2 SAAADI. V lost 2 bases and J 6 bases, leaving 10 bases between the germline ends. PCR primers comprised 60 Vbeta and 13 Jbeta primers. Assay used: immunoSEQ multiplex PCR; TCRdb lists only in-frame clones, some missing. The sample records about 160,000 clones, 80% to 90% being singletons. The rearrangement uses TRBV10-2 and TRBJ1-2; weak D call: TRBD1 (5 bases). Sequenced material: PBMCs. The receptor's source is a woman between 18 and 30 years old in good health and CMV-seronegative. The CDR3 sequence is CASSEVGADGYTF. Here the CDR3 DNA reads TGCGCCAGCAGTGAGGTAGGGGCGGATGGCTACACCTTC.